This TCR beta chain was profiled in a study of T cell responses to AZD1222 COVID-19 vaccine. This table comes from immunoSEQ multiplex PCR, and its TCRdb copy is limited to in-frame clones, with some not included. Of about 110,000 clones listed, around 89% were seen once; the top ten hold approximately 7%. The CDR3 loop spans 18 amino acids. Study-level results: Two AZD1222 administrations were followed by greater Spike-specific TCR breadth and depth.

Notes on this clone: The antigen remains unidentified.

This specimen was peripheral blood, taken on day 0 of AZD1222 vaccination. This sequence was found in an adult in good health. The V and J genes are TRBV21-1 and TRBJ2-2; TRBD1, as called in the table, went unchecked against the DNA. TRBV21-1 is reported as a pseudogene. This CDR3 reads CASSKGGSGGANTGELFF. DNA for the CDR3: TGTGCCAGCAGCAAAGGCGGGTCAGGGGGCGCAAACACCGGGGAGCTGTTTTTT.